Shown below are 11 T cell receptor beta chains from a single sample sequenced in a study of blood T cells in healthy people across ages. For the second PCR, which ran for roughly 7 to 11 cycles, a sample-barcoded 5' primer and a J-beta primer mix were used. TCRdb reanalysed the 5' RACE reads using MiXCR and keeps one entry per CDR3 protein. The data hold 1.5 million to 2 million distinct CDR3 sequences, with just under 50% observed a single time. Sequenced input: blood. Receptor source: a woman in her thirties or forties in good health.

Only a few counts were recorded for this clonotype. The chain has TRBV4-3 and TRBJ1-2, with D uncertain. CDR1 LGHNA and CDR2 YSLEER come from the germline V gene. This CDR3 has 16 amino acids. With 3 bases removed from V and 6 bases from J, the gap between germline ends came to 20 bases. The CDR3: CASSQARGGELHGYTF. The CDR3, as DNA: TGCGCCAGCAGCCAGGCGAGAGGTGGGGAGCTTCATGGCTACACCTTC.

This clonotype was recorded a few times. The chain employs TRBV5-1 and TRBJ1-6; no firm D call. The germline V and J ends were trimmed by 6 bases and 7 bases, with 17 bases remaining between them. From germline, CDR1 is SGHRS and CDR2 YFSETQ. The CDR3 length is 15 residues. This chain's CDR3 is CASTRTPTGNSPLHF. CDR3 sequence (DNA): TGCGCCAGCACCCGAACACCGACTGGGAATTCACCCCTCCACTTT.

The chain combines TRBV20-1 with TRBJ2-5; possibly TRBD1 for D (6 bases). V shed 0 bases and J shed 5 bases, with 13 bases lying between them. This CDR3 contains 14 residues. Germline V gene lookup returns CDR1 DFQATT and CDR2 SNEGSKA (reference sequence). CDR3 region: CSARDEGVSETQYF. CDR3 in DNA: TGCAGTGCTAGAGATGAGGGGGTCAGTGAGACCCAGTACTTC.

This clonotype turned up a few times. The V and J genes are TRBV20-1 and TRBJ2-7; D gene unclear. V lost 2 bases and J 4 bases, leaving 15 bases between the germline ends. There are 14 residues in the CDR3. CDR1 is DFQATT and CDR2 is SNEGSKA in the germline V gene (reference sequence). The CDR3 is CSARRAALSYEQYF. The CDR3 DNA reads TGCAGTGCTAGAAGGGCAGCCCTTTCATACGAGCAGTACTTC.

J is TRBJ2-7 and V is TRBV7-2; D is undetermined. Germline V gene lookup returns CDR1 SGHTA and CDR2 FQGNSA. Trimming took off 6 bases at V and 6 bases at J, with 12 bases between the two ends. CDR3 length: 12 residues. The CDR3 nucleotides are TGTGCCAGCAGTTCAAGCGCGCCCGAGCAGTACTTC. Translating it yields CASSSSAPEQYF.

This chain uses TRBV7-9 with TRBJ2-7; D is uncertain. V dropped 1 base and J dropped 6 bases, with 13 bases sitting between them. The CDR3 is 14 residues long. Germline assignment: CDR1 SEHNR and CDR2 FQNEAQ (reference sequence). The CDR3 DNA follows: TGTGCCAGCAGCTTAGGAGTAGGGAAAGGCGAGCAGTACTTC. It specifies CASSLGVGKGEQYF.

This clonotype appeared a few times. The chain recombines TRBV7-2 with TRBJ2-7, with D hard to call. Germline-derived CDR1 and CDR2 are SGHTA and FQGNSA. V was pared by 1 base and J by 2 bases, with 9 bases between. This CDR3 is 14 amino acids long. The CDR3 region has the DNA TGTGCCAGCAGCTTAGACGCCAGAACCTACGAGCAGTACTTC. Its protein is CASSLDARTYEQYF. The whole variable domain, filled in from reference TRBV7-2 and TRBJ2-7, reads GAGVSQSPSNKVTEKGKDVELRCDPISGHTALYWYRQSLGQGLEFLIYFQGNSAPDKSGLPSDRFSAERTGGSVSTLTIQRTQQEDSAVYLCASSLDARTYEQYFGPGTRLTVT.

This clonotype has more than one count but fewer than ten. The chain has TRBV11-2 and TRBJ2-5; no definite D call. CDR1 is SGHAT and CDR2 is FQNNGV in the germline V gene. Trimming took 5 bases from V and 4 from J, leaving 23 bases between them. CDR3 size: 17 residues. CDR3 bases: TGTGCCAGCAGCCGAATGAGGCAGCTCAACTTGGGAGAGACCCAGTACTTC. This encodes CASSRMRQLNLGETQYF.

This chain connects TRBV20-1 to TRBJ1-6; D possibly corresponds to TRBD1 (6 bases). The V end lost 7 bases, the J end lost 0 bases, and 13 bases lay between the germline ends. The CDR3 has 15 amino acids. Germline V gene lookup returns CDR1 DFQATT and CDR2 SNEGSKA (reference sequence). The CDR3 sequence is CSVTGRISYNSPLHF. The DNA for the CDR3 is TGCAGTGTTACAGGGAGAATCTCCTATAATTCACCCCTCCACTTT.

There are a few counts of this clonotype. The rearrangement links TRBV5-1 to TRBJ2-7, with D unclear. The V gene lost 0 bases and the J gene lost 3 bases, with 10 bases spanning the gap. Germline V gene sequence: CDR1 SGHRS, CDR2 YFSETQ. This CDR3 has 14 residues. The DNA for the CDR3 is TGCGCCAGCAGCTTGGGGTGGGGAAACTACGAGCAGTACTTC. Protein product: CASSLGWGNYEQYF.

The chain couples TRBV20-1 to TRBJ2-1, with D hard to call. Trimming took off 4 bases at V and 13 bases at J, with 23 bases between the two ends. The CDR3 consists of 14 residues. The germline CDR1 and CDR2 sequences are DFQATT and SNEGSKA (reference sequence). This CDR3 is CSAKSAHAQETQFF. The CDR3 nucleotides are TGCAGTGCTAAGAGCGCTCATGCTCAAGAGACTCAGTTCTTC.